A selection of T cell receptor beta chains follows, all from one sample in a study of OX40 agonist ivuxolimab in advanced cancers. Assay used: immunoSEQ multiplex PCR; TCRdb lists only in-frame clones, some missing. In the table there are 45,000 to 50,000 clones, roughly 93% of which are singletons. The sample in question was CD4+ or CD8+ T cells sorted from blood, obtained in a trial of the OX40 agonist ivuxolimab. The origin of the receptors is an adult with an advanced solid tumor such as melanoma, head and neck, liver or kidney cancer. Both conserved end residues are part of each CDR3.

V gene,CDR3 protein
TRBV18,CASSPEDQGRSYGYTF
TRBV18,CASSPQASGYEQYF
TRBV5-4,CASSYNPSPRIWETQYF
TRBV7-2,CASSLVGVGNTIYF
TRBV4-2,CASSQDIGLYNEQFF
TRBV15,CATADGNSYEQYF
TRBV7-9,CASSIAGGGPPNEKLFF
TRBV6-5,CASSYQRGPYEQYF
TRBV5-1,CASLPSGRSADTQYF
TRBV27,CASSPAGTTDEQFF
TRBV6-6,CASSLGGSGTDTQYF
TRBV19,CASSIDSGRQYEQYF
TRBV27,CASRQSSYNEQFF
TRBV6-5,CASSYSSRNEQFF
TRBV6-5,CASSPGQENYGYTF
TRBV6-1,CASSVAGSSYEQYF
TRBV5-4,CASSLAPTSGGAYEQYF
TRBV4-1,CASSQGTSSSYEQYF
TRBV28,CASSLGRHTDTQYF
TRBV5-6,CASSLGTLYEQYF
TRBV6-6,CASSYIFPSGNTIYF
TRBV18,CASSGSEQFF
TRBV6-1,CASSDKSRDRQETQYF
TRBV27,CASSSANTEAFF
TRBV19,CASISWDGNEQFF
TRBV27,CASSFGRNYGYTF
TRBV10-1,CASRAGAGNEQFF
TRBV4-2,CASSPPGTYGYTF
TRBV4-1,CASSQGRGAYEQYF
TRBV7-6,CASSLGSLTGELFF
TRBV9,CASSGDSYEQYF
TRBV19,CASSAVPSYEQYF
TRBV9,CASSGTGTGAGNTIYF
TRBV7-7,CASSLGLGLAGASYNEQFF
TRBV29-1,CSVPRTGGLNYGYTF